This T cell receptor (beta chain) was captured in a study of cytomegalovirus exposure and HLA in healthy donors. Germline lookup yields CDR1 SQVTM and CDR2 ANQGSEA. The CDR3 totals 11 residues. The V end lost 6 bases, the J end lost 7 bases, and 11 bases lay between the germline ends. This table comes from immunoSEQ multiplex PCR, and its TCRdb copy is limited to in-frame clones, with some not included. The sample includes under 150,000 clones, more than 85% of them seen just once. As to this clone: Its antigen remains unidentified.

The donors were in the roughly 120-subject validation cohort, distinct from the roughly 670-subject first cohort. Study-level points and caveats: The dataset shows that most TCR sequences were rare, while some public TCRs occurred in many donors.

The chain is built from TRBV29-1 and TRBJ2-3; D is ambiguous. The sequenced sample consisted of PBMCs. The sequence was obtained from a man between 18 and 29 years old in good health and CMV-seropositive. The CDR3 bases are TGCAGCGTCACTTCAATGAATACGCAGTATTTT. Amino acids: CSVTSMNTQYF.